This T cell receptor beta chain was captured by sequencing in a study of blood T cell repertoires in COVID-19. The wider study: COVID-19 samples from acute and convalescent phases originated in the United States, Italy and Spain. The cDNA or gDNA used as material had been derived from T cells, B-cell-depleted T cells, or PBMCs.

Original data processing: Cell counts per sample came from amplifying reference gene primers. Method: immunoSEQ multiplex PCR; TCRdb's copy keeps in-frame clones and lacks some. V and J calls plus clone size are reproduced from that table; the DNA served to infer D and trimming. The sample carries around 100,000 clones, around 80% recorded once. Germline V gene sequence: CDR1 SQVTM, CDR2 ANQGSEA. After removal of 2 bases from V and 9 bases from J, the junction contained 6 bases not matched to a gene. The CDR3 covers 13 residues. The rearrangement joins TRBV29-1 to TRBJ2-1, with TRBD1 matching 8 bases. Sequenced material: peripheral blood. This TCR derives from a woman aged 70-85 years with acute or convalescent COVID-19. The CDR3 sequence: CSVESQGAGEQFF. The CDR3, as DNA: TGCAGCGTTGAATCGCAGGGGGCAGGTGAGCAGTTCTTC.